The entry below describes one T cell receptor (beta chain). These data originate in a study of blood T cell repertoires in COVID-19. Turning to the study itself: Both acute and convalescent COVID-19 samples were obtained from the United States, Italy and Spain. Sources were T cells, B-cell-depleted T cells, or PBMCs; the material itself was cDNA or gDNA.

Produced via immunoSEQ multiplex PCR; TCRdb's table is partial and in-frame only. The table lists 44,000 or so clones, 70% to 90% of them singletons, with about a tenth in the top ten. Germline CDR1 and CDR2: SGDLS and YYNGEE. J lost 7 bases, V lost 3 bases, and 10 bases had no gene match. The CDR3 is 16 amino acids. The sequence came from a human donor in a cohort sampled during active COVID-19. Sample: peripheral blood. The chain joins TRBV9 to TRBJ2-5; TRBD2 aligns across 12 bases. The CDR3 region has the DNA TGTGCCAGCAGCGACGAACTAGCGGGGGGCCTCGGGACCCAGTACTTC. Amino acids: CASSDELAGGLGTQYF.